The rows below give T cell receptor beta chains drawn from one sample of a study of blood T cells in healthy people across ages. MiXCR, applied by TCRdb to the 5' RACE reads, yields one record per CDR3 protein. Of about 1.7 million distinct CDR3 sequences in the sample, 28% were seen once. Sequences were obtained from blood. Every receptor here comes from a woman between 25 and 40 years old in good health. CDR3s include the opening cysteine and the closing phenylalanine or tryptophan. The D gene is left open where the match is weak. A clone size is listed for some rows: how often the clone was seen (once, few, many), or a class if it is expanded.

J	size	D	V	DNA	CDR3
TRBJ1-3	.	.	TRBV10-3	TGTGCCATCAGCCAGAGCTCTGGAAACACCATATATTTT	CAISQSSGNTIYF
TRBJ2-4	many	.	TRBV9	TGTGCCAGCTCGAGATTACCACAGGGGGAGGGCATTCAGTACTTC	CASSRLPQGEGIQYF
TRBJ2-2	once	.	TRBV11-2	TGTGCCAGCAGCTTAGGGGTGCAGGTCCTGTCCGGGGAGCTGTTTTTT	CASSLGVQVLSGELFF
TRBJ2-2	.	.	TRBV12-1	TGTGCCAGCAGCTTACGGCCGGGGTCGGACGGGGAGCTGTTTTTT	CASSLRPGSDGELFF
TRBJ2-1	many	.	TRBV10-3	TGTGCCATCAGTGTTAGTATGCCTGAAGCGGAGGGGTCCTACAATGAGCAGTTCTTC	CAISVSMPEAEGSYNEQFF
TRBJ2-1	.	TRBD2	TRBV7-2	TGTGCCAGCAGCTTAGGACTAGCGACTGCTGAGCAGTTCTTC	CASSLGLATAEQFF
TRBJ1-1	few	.	TRBV10-3	TGTGCCATCAGCCCGACAGGGAACACTGAAGCTTTCTTT	CAISPTGNTEAFF
TRBJ2-3	.	.	TRBV7-2	TGTACCAGCAGCTTCCAAGGGAGCACAGATACGCAGTATTTT	CTSSFQGSTDTQYF
TRBJ2-7	few	.	TRBV29-1	TGCAGCGTCTCCAGCTGGGCGGAGCAGTACTTC	CSVSSWAEQYF
TRBJ2-7	many	.	TRBV29-1	TGCAGCGTTGACAGGGCTGGCGAGCAGTACTTC	CSVDRAGEQYF
TRBJ2-3	.	TRBD2	TRBV20-1	TGCAGTGCTGGGACTAGCGCCCATCAGGGCACAGATACGCAGTATTTT	CSAGTSAHQGTDTQYF
TRBJ1-6	.	.	TRBV29-1	TGCAGCGTTGAAGGGGGGCCAGCTCGCACCCTCCACTTT	CSVEGGPARTLHF
TRBJ2-5	few	.	TRBV9	TGTGCCAGCAGCCCTGGCTTGGGTGGGGGGGCGATCGAGACCCAGTACTTC	CASSPGLGGGAIETQYF
TRBJ1-2	few	TRBD1	TRBV3-1	TGTGCCAGCAGCACCCGACAGGGGACCTACACCTTC	CASSTRQGTYTF
TRBJ2-7	.	.	TRBV6-2/TRBV6-3	TGTGCCAGCAGTCCCCGAAAGGGACAAGGATACGAGCAGTACTTC	CASSPRKGQGYEQYF
TRBJ2-3	.	TRBD2	TRBV25-1	TGTGCCAGCAGCTACACTAGCGGGATGGTTGGAGATACGCAGTATTTT	CASSYTSGMVGDTQYF
TRBJ2-1	once	TRBD1	TRBV16	TGTGCCAGCAGCCAATCAGGAGGACAGGGACAGGGCCAGTTCTTC	CASSQSGGQGQGQFF
TRBJ1-3	once	.	TRBV5-5	TGTGCCAGCAGCTTGTGGGTGGGAGCCTCTGGAAACACCATATATTTT	CASSLWVGASGNTIYF
TRBJ2-5	.	.	TRBV25-1	TGTGCCAGCAGTGACAGGGTCTACCAAGAGACCCAGTACTTC	CASSDRVYQETQYF
TRBJ1-4	.	.	TRBV12-3/TRBV12-4	TGTGCCAGCAGCCCCGAGGGCAGGGCGGAAAAACTGTTTTTT	CASSPEGRAEKLFF
TRBJ2-5	.	.	TRBV6-1	TGTGCCAGCAGTGAAGCGCCCCAGTCTCAAGAGACCCAGTACTTC	CASSEAPQSQETQYF
TRBJ2-5	.	.	TRBV5-5	TGTGCCAGCAGCTTGTATAGCGACCGAGGGGGAGAGACCCAGTACTTC	CASSLYSDRGGETQYF
TRBJ2-1	.	.	TRBV5-5	TGTGCCAGCAGCTTGGGGAGGACATCGAAATACAATGAGCAGTTCTTC	CASSLGRTSKYNEQFF
TRBJ2-5	many	.	TRBV12-3/TRBV12-4	TGTGCCAGCAGTATTACAGGGATCGAAGAGACCCAGTACTTC	CASSITGIEETQYF
TRBJ2-6	.	.	TRBV9	TGTGCCAGCGGTTCAGGGCCCGGGGCCAACGTCCTGACTTTC	CASGSGPGANVLTF
TRBJ2-7	few	TRBD2	TRBV20-1	TGCAGTGCTAGGAAGACTAGCGGGAGATACGAGCAGTACTTC	CSARKTSGRYEQYF
TRBJ2-4	.	.	TRBV7-2	TGTGCCAGCAGCCGACTACGGGGAAACATTCAGTACTTC	CASSRLRGNIQYF